The 8 T cell receptor beta chains listed next were all sequenced from one sample in a study of neurological immune-mediated disorders (dated by TCRdb to the late 2010s). Libraries were prepared through 5' RACE. Reads for this sample came from an Illumina HiSeq 2500. TCRdb applied fastp at Q25 and MiXCR to the public reads, then kept only in-frame beta chains. When rows share a CDR3 protein, they turn into one entry using the most common DNA and genes. The sample table lists roughly 36,000 distinct CDR3 sequences, 3% to 3.5% of them with a count of one. The ten largest make up more than 7.5% of the sample. The label giving this sample's time point can be read as: longitudinal time-point 1 (baseline). Sequenced: PBMCs. The receptors here all came from a woman aged 55-69 years with multiple sclerosis.

This clonotype was picked up many times. The V call is TRBV11-2, the J call TRBJ2-1; maybe TRBD1 (6 bases). The germline V and J ends were trimmed by 2 bases and 3 bases, with 11 bases remaining between them. This CDR3 contains 15 residues. Germline V gives CDR1 SGHAT, CDR2 FQNNGV. CDR3 nucleotides: TGTGCCAGCAGCTTACCCAGGGGAAACTACAATGAGCAGTTCTTC. Translating it yields CASSLPRGNYNEQFF. The whole variable domain, remainder taken from reference TRBV11-2 and TRBJ2-1, is EAGVAQSPRYKIIEKRQSVAFWCNPISGHATLYWYQQILGQGPKLLIQFQNNGVVDDSQLPKDRFSAERLKGVDSTLKIQPAKLEDSAVYLCASSLPRGNYNEQFFGPGTRLTVL.

This chain connects TRBV7-9 to TRBJ1-1; 9 positions agree with TRBD1. Germline V lookup: CDR1 SEHNR, CDR2 FQNEAQ (reference sequence). With V trimmed by 5 bases and J by 5 bases, 9 bases remained unmatched. This CDR3 has 15 amino acids. CDR3 amino acids: CASSPDGTGITEAFF. The CDR3 DNA reads TGTGCCAGCAGCCCGGACGGGACAGGGATTACTGAAGCTTTCTTT.

This clonotype was counted ten times or more. The CDR3 sequence is CSARGATSGGGTDTQYF. The DNA of the CDR3 is TGCAGTGCTAGAGGTGCTACTAGCGGGGGGGGGACAGATACGCAGTATTTT. The V call is TRBV20-1, the J call TRBJ2-3, with 13 positions matching TRBD2. With 1 base clipped from V and 3 bases from J, the junction kept 7 bases outside the gene matches. Germline CDR1 reads DFQATT; CDR2 reads SNEGSKA (reference sequence). The CDR3 consists of 17 residues.

This clonotype was seen at least ten times. CDR3 sequence reads: CSALSQTLDGSSYNEQFF. The CDR3 DNA follows: TGCAGTGCCTTATCACAGACGTTGGATGGGAGCTCCTACAATGAGCAGTTCTTC. The genes are TRBV20-1 and TRBJ2-1; D is perhaps TRBD2 (5 bases). The V gene's germline CDR1 is DFQATT and CDR2 SNEGSKA (reference sequence). Trimming stripped 6 bases from V and 0 bases from J, with 24 bases between. This CDR3 is 18 amino acids long.

There are many counts of this clonotype. The rearrangement links TRBV7-6 to TRBJ1-5, with D unclear. CDR3 length: 13 amino acids. Germline CDR1 reads SGHVS; CDR2 reads FNYEAQ. V lost 5 bases and J lost 7, with 12 bases in between. The CDR3 sequence is CASSPGREQPQHF. DNA of the CDR3: TGTGCCAGCAGCCCCGGGAGGGAACAGCCCCAGCATTTT. Together with reference TRBV7-6 and TRBJ1-5, the CDR3 gives the full variable domain: GAGVSQSPRYKVTKRGQDVALRCDPISGHVSLYWYRQALGQGPEFLTYFNYEAQQDKSGLPNDRFSAERPEGSISTLTIQRTEQRDSAMYRCASSPGREQPQHFGDGTRLSIL.

This clonotype was counted many times. The chain employs TRBV5-1 and TRBJ2-3, with 11 bases matching TRBD2. The J segment lost 5 bases and the V segment lost 5 bases, leaving 7 bases of the junction unmatched. The CDR3 has 15 amino acids. Per the germline V gene, CDR1 is SGHRS and CDR2 is YFSETQ. The CDR3 bases are TGCGCCAGCAGATTTGGGACTAGCGGCCTAGATACGCAGTATTTT. Translating gives CASRFGTSGLDTQYF.

At least ten counts were recorded for this clonotype. The CDR3 loop reads CASSQGRDRNNSPLHF. The CDR3 DNA is TGTGCCAGCAGCCAAGGCCGGGACCGAAATAATTCACCCCTCCACTTT. V and J are TRBV4-2 and TRBJ1-6; possibly TRBD1 for D (5 bases). This CDR3 is built from 16 residues. The germline gives CDR1 LGHNA, CDR2 YNFKEQ. V lost 1 base to trimming and J lost 5 bases, with 12 bases between them.

At least ten counts were recorded for this clonotype. This chain uses TRBV24-1 with TRBJ1-5; a weak D match, TRBD1 (5 bases). Germline V gene data show CDR1 as KGHDR and CDR2 as SFDVKD. V lost 4 bases and J lost 2, with 11 bases in between. This CDR3 is built from 15 residues. The CDR3 DNA reads TGTGCCACCAGTGACGCCAAAGGGGGCAATCAGCCCCAGCATTTT. The encoded protein is CATSDAKGGNQPQHF.